The present TCR beta chain was sequenced within a study of blood T cells in healthy people across ages. Points from the study as a whole: When set beside aged donors, long-lived donors presented more naive CD4+ cells and higher diversity.

Aged roughly 6 to 90, donors were systemically healthy Caucasians from Russia. Each sample gave at least 6.5 million isolated PBMCs. Each sample yielded at least 6 micrograms of PBMC total RNA. This CDR3 is 13 amino acids long. Germline-derived CDR1 and CDR2 are SGHTA and FQGNSA. V dropped 5 bases and J dropped 9 bases, with 14 bases sitting between them. The authors ran a second PCR of about 6 to 12 cycles using a sample-barcoded 5' primer and a J-beta primer mix. TCRdb passed the 5' RACE reads through MiXCR, listing each CDR3 protein once. The sample shows some 1,800,000 distinct CDR3 sequences, 35% to 50% of them seen only once. A word on this clonotype: Its antigen remains unknown.

The sample was blood. This clonotype was obtained from a human donor in good health. This sequence joins TRBV7-2 and TRBJ2-1; D tentatively reads TRBD1 or TRBD2 (6 bases each). CDR3 coding DNA: TGTGCCAGCAGCCAAGCGGAGGGGGGTGAGCAGTTCTTC. This codes for CASSQAEGGEQFF.